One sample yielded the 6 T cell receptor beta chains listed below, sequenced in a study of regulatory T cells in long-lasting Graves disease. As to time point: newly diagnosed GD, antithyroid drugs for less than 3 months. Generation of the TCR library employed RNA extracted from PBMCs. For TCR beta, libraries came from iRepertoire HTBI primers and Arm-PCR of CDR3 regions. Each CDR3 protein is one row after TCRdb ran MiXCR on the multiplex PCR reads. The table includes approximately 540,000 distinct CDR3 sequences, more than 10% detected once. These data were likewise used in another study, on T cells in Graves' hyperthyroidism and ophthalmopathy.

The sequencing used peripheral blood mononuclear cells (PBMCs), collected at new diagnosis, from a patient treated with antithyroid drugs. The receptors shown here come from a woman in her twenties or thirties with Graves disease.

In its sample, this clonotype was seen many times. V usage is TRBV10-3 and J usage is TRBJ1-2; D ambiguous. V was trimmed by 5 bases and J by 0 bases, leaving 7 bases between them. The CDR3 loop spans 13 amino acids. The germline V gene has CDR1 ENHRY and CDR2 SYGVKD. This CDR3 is CAISSAANYGYTF. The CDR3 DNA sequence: TGTGCCATCAGTTCCGCAGCTAACTATGGCTACACCTTC.

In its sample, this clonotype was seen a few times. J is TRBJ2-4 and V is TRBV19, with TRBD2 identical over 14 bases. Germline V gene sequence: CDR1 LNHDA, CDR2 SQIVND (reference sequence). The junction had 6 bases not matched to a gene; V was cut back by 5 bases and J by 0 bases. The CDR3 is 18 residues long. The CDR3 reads CASSARLAGGLAKNIQYF. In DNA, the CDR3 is TGTGCCAGTAGTGCCCGACTAGCGGGGGGGCTAGCCAAAAACATTCAGTACTTC.

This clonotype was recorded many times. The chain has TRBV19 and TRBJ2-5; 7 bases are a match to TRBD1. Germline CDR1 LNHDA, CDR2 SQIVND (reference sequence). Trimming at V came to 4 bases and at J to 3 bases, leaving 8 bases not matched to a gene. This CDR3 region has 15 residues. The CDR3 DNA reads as TGTGCCAGTAGTAGGTGGGGTACAGGGGAAGAGACCCAGTACTTC. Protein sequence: CASSRWGTGEETQYF.

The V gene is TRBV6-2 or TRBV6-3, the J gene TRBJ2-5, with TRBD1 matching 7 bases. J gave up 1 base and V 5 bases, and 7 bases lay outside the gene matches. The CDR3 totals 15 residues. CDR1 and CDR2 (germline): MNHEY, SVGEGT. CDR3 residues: CASSTYRDSQETQYF. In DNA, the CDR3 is TGTGCCAGCAGTACATACCGGGACAGCCAAGAGACCCAGTACTTC.

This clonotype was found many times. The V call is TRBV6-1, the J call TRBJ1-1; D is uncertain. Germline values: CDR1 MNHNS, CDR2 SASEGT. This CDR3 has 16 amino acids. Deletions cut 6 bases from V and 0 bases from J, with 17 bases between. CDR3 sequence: CASSPGPGRMNTEAFF. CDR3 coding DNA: TGTGCCAGCAGCCCCGGACCCGGACGGATGAACACTGAAGCTTTCTTT.

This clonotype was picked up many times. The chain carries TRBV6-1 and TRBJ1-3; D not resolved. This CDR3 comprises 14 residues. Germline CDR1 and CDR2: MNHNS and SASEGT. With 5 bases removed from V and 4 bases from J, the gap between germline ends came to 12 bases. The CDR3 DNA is TGTGCCAGCAGTACACGAGGGCCAGGAAACACCATATATTTT. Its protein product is CASSTRGPGNTIYF.